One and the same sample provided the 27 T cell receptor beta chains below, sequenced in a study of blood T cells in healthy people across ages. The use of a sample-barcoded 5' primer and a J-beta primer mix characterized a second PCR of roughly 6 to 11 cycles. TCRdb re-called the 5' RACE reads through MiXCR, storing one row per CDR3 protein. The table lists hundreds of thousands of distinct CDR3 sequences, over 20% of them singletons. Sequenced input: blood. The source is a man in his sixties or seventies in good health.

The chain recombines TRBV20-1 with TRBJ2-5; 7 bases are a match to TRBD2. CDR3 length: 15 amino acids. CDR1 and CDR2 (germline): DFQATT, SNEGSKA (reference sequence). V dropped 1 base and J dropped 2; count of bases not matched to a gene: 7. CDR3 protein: CSARGGREGQETQYF. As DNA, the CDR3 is TGCAGTGCTAGAGGCGGGAGAGAGGGGCAAGAGACCCAGTACTTC.

Written as DNA, the CDR3 is TGCGCCAGCAGCGTCCGACTACCCTCCTACGAGCAGTACTTC. Its protein product is CASSVRLPSYEQYF. The chain has TRBV4-1 and TRBJ2-5, with a tentative D call TRBD2 (5 bases). TRBJ2-7 matches the DNA end more closely, so the J call is doubtful. CDR1 and CDR2 from the germline V gene are MGHRA and YSYEKL. CDR3 size: 14 residues.

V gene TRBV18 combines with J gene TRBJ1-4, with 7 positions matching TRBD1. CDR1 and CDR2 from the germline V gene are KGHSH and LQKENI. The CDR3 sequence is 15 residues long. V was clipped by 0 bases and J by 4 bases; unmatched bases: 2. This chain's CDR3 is CASSPPGQNNEKLFF. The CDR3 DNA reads TGTGCCAGCTCACCACCGGGACAGAATAATGAAAAACTGTTTTTT.

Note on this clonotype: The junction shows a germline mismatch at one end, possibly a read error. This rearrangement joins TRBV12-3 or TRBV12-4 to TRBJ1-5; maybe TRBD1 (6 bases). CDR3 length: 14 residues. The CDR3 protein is CASRAGQINQPQRF. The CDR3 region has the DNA TGTGCCAGCAGAGCCGGACAGATCAATCAGCCCCAGCGTTTT.

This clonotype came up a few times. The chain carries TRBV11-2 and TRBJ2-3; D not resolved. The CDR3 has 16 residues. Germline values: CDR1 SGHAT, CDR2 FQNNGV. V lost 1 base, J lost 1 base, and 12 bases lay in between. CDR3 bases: TGTGCCAGCAGCTTAGGGGGAAGGGTCGGCACAGATACGCAGTATTTT. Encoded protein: CASSLGGRVGTDTQYF.

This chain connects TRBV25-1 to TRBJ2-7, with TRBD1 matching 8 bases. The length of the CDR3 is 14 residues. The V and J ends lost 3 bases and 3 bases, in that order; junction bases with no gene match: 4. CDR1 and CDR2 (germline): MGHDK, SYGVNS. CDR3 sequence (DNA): TGTGCCAGCAGTGAGGGACAGGTGGGCTACGAGCAGTACTTC. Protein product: CASSEGQVGYEQYF.

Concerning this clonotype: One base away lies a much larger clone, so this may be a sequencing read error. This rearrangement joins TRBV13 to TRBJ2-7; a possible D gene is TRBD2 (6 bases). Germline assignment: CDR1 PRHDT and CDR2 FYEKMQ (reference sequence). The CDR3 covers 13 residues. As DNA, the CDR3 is TGTGCCAACAGCTCTGAGGAGGGCGTAGAGCAGTACTTC. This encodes CANSSEEGVEQYF.

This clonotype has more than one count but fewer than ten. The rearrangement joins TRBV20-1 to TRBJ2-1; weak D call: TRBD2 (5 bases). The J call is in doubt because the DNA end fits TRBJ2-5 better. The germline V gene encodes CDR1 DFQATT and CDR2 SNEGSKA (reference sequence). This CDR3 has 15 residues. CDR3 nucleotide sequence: TGCAGTGCTGAACCTTCGAGGGCGGGTCAATGGACCCAGTACTTC. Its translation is CSAEPSRAGQWTQYF.

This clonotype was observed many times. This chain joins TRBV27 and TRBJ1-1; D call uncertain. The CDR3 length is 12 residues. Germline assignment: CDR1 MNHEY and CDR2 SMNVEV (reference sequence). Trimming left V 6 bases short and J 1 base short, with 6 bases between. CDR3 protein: CASRGGNTEAFF. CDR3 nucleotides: TGTGCCAGCAGGGGCGGGAACACTGAAGCTTTCTTT.

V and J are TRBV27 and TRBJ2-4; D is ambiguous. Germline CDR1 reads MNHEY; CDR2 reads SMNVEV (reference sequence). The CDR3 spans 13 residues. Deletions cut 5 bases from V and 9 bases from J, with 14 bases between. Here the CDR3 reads CASSNAAAGIQYF. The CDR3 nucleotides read TGTGCCAGCAGTAACGCCGCCGCTGGCATTCAGTACTTC.

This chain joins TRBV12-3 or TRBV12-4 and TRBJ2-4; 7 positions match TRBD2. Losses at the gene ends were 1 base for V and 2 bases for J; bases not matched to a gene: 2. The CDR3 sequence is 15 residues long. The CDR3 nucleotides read TGTGCCAGCAGTTTAGGCGGGGGACCCAAAAACATTCAGTACTTC. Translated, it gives CASSLGGGPKNIQYF.

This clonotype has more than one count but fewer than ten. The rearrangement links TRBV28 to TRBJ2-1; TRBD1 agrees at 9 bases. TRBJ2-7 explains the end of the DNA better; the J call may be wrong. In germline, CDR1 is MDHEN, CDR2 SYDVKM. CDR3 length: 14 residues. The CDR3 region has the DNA TGTGCCAGCAGCCCCGGGACAGGGTACTACGAGCAGTACTTC. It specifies CASSPGTGYYEQYF.

The DNA of the CDR3 is TGTGCCAGCAGCTTATTTGGCGATGCTAGCGGAAAGTACAATGAGCAGTTCTTC. Translated, it gives CASSLFGDASGKYNEQFF. The chain carries TRBV7-9 and TRBJ2-1; 7 bases fit TRBD2. Germline CDR1 reads SEHNR; CDR2 reads FQNEAQ (reference sequence). Trimming removed 2 bases from V and 4 bases from J; junction bases left unmatched: 14. The CDR3 length is 18 residues.

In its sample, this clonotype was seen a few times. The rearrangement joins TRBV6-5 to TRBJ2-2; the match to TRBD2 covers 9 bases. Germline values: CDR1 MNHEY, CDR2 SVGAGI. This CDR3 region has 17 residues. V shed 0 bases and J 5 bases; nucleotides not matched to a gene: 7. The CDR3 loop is CASSYSGAAGGTGELFF. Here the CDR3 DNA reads TGTGCCAGCAGTTACTCTGGCGCAGCGGGAGGAACCGGGGAGCTGTTTTTT.

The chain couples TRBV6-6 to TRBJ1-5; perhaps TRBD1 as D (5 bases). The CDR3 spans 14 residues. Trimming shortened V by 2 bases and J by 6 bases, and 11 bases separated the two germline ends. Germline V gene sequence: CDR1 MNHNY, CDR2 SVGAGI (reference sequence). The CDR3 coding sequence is TGTGCCAGCAGTTACACTCAGGGCGGTCAGCCCCAGCATTTT. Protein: CASSYTQGGQPQHF.

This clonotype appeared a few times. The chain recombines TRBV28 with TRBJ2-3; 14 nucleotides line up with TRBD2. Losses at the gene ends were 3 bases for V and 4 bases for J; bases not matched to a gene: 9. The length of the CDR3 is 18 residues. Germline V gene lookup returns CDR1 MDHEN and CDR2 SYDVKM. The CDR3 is CASSFTGTSGRWADTQYF. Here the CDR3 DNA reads TGTGCCAGCAGTTTTACCGGGACTAGCGGGAGATGGGCAGATACGCAGTATTTT.

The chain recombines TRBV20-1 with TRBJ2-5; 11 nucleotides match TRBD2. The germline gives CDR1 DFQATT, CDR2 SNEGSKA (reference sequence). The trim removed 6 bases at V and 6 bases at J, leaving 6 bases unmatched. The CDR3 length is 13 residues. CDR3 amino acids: CSAPLAGEKTQYF. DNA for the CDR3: TGCAGTGCGCCACTAGCGGGAGAAAAGACCCAGTACTTC.

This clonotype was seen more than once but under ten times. The DNA for the CDR3 is TGTGCCAGCAAGGGGACTAGCGGGATTGTTTACGAGCAGTACTTC. Protein product: CASKGTSGIVYEQYF. V and J are TRBV2 and TRBJ2-5; TRBD2 aligns across 13 bases. The DNA matches TRBJ2-7 better at its end, which makes the J call doubtful. The CDR3 length is 15 residues. Germline CDR1 and CDR2: SNHLY and FYNNEI.

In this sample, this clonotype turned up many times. The CDR3 DNA reads as TGCGCCAGCAGCCAAGATGTAGGAGAGGACACTGAAGCTTTCTTT. Amino acids: CASSQDVGEDTEAFF. The chain links TRBV4-1 to TRBJ1-1; D remains ambiguous. This CDR3 is 15 amino acids long. Germline V gene lookup returns CDR1 MGHRA and CDR2 YSYEKL. The V gene lost 0 bases and the J gene lost 3 bases, with 11 bases spanning the gap.

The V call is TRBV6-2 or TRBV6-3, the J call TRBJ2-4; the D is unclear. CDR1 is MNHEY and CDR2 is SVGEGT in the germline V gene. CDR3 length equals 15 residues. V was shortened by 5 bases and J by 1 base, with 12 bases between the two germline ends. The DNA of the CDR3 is TGTGCCAGCAGTGAACTTTCGCCTGCCAAAAACATTCAGTACTTC. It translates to CASSELSPAKNIQYF.

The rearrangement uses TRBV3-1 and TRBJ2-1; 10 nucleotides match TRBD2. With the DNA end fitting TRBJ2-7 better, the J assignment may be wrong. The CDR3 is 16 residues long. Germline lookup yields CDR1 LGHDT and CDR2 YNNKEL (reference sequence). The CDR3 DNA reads TGTGCCAGCAGCCAAGATGACCCACTAGCGGGAAACGAGCAGTACTTC. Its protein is CASSQDDPLAGNEQYF.

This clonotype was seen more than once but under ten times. Here the CDR3 DNA reads TGTGCCAGCAAAGACAGGGGGCGGACTGAAGCTTTCTTT. Translated, it gives CASKDRGRTEAFF. The V call is TRBV6-5, the J call TRBJ1-1; 10 bases fit TRBD1. CDR1 and CDR2 from the germline V gene are MNHEY and SVGAGI. This CDR3 is 13 amino acids long. Trimming cost V 7 bases and J 5 bases; bases outside gene matches: 4.

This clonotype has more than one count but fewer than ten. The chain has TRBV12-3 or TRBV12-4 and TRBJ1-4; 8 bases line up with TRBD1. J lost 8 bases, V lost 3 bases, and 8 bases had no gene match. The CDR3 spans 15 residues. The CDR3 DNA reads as TGTGCCAGCAGTTTGGGTCTGGACAGGGACGAAAAACTGTTTTTT. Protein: CASSLGLDRDEKLFF.

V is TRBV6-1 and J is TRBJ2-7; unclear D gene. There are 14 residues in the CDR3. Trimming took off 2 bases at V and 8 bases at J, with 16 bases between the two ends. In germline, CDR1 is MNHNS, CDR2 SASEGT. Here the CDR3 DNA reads TGTGCCAGCAGTGAAAGTGGGTATGGAAGCAAGCAGTACTTC. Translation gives CASSESGYGSKQYF.

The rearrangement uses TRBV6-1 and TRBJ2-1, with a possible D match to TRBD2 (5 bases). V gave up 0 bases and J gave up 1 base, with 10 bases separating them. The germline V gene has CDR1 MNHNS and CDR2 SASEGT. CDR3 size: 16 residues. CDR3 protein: CASSEALALSYNEQFF. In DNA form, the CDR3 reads TGTGCCAGCAGTGAAGCCCTAGCCCTATCCTACAATGAGCAGTTCTTC.

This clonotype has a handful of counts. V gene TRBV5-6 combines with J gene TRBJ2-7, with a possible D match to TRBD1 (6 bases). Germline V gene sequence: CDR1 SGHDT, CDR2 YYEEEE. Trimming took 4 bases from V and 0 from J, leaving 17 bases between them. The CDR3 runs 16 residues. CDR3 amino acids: CASSTRGHFSSYEQYF. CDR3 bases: TGTGCCAGCAGCACACGGGGACACTTCAGCTCCTACGAGCAGTACTTC.

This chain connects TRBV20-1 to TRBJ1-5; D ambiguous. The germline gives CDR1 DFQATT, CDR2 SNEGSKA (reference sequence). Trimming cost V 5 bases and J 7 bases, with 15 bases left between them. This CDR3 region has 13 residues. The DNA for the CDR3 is TGCAGTGCTCCCCAGATGGACGGGCAGCCCCAGCATTTT. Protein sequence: CSAPQMDGQPQHF.